This TCR beta chain originates from a study of PD-1 blockade in mismatch repair-deficient tumors. Study results and caveats: Tumor-resident clones, often absent from pretreatment blood, expanded after pembrolizumab and then contracted.

PCR or immunohistochemistry showed mismatch repair deficiency in every enrolled patient. In germline, CDR1 is MNHNS, CDR2 SASEGT. With V trimmed by 3 bases and J by 2 bases, 1 base remained unmatched. The CDR3 spans 14 residues. TCRdb's copy holds only in-frame clones and misses some; the assay was immunoSEQ multiplex PCR. Here the sample spans about 66,000 clones, approximately 82% being singletons. As concerns this clone: What it binds is unknown.

The source material was peripheral blood, sampled 2 weeks after starting pembrolizumab. The receptor comes from an adult with mismatch repair-deficient cancer. The chain combines TRBV6-1 with TRBJ2-7, with 10 bases lining up with TRBD1. CDR3: CASSDGTGAYEQYF. CDR3 bases: TGTGCCAGCAGTGACGGGACAGGGGCCTACGAGCAGTACTTC.